Listed here is a single T cell receptor beta chain. Its matching antigen is unknown. Treatment of the sample: oral pan-JAK inhibitor, 5-10 mg twice daily. This sample was included in a study of CD8+ T cells in alopecia areata. General study results and limits: On tofacitinib, scalp clonality and expanded CD8+ clones among top 100 fell significantly.

V shed 4 bases and J shed 5 bases, with 13 bases lying between them. CDR3 length: 13 residues. The germline V gene has CDR1 SGHRS and CDR2 YFSETQ. Isolated RNA was reverse transcribed into cDNA used as the sequencing template. TCRdb's table, derived via immunoSEQ multiplex PCR, lists solely in-frame clones and lacks some. The sample yields 200,000 or so clones, about 62% seen once. The sequence came from a human donor with alopecia areata. The rearrangement links TRBV5-1 to TRBJ2-7, with D maybe TRBD1 (6 bases). The sequences come from CD4+ T cells sorted from blood, collected at week 24, from a patient treated with tofacitinib. CDR3 nucleotide sequence: TGCGCCAGCAGCACACAGGGTAGAGACGAGCAGTACTTC. Protein product: CASSTQGRDEQYF.